This T cell receptor beta chain came from a study of CXCR3-negative and CXCR3-positive naive CD8 T cells (dated by TCRdb to about 2019). About the investigation overall: In total, 120 million to 150 million TRB reads were obtained, which works out to roughly 1.5 +/- 0.3 million reads per library. The diversity and physicochemical repertoire analyses included 11 donors pooled from two independent experiments. For the TRBV-TRBJ cluster analysis, the naive subsets came from about five donors, while the memory cells came from 3 donors.

Findings and caveats that apply to the study as a whole: Both naive subsets had comparably high repertoire diversity, while memory CD8+ T cells had much lower repertoire diversity. TRB CDR3s from CXCR3-positive naive cells showed higher hydrophobicity (lower Kidera factor 4), lower energy, and higher strength and volume indices than CXCR3-negative naive cells. Because surface CD5, which is linked to self-reactivity in mice, was comparable between the naive subsets, TCR interaction strength was also inferred from the physicochemical properties of TRB CDR3s. TRBV-TRBJ usage was similar between naive CXCR3-negative and CXCR3-positive cells from the same donor, while memory cells showed distinct patterns. Because CXCR3 expression was partially decreased after cryopreservation, freshly isolated PBMCs were used for most assays.

Regarding this clonotype: Its antigen has not been determined.

For each CD8+ T cell subset, flow sorting was done in triplicate, and roughly 310,000 cells per subset went directly into RLT lysis buffer. Naive CD8+ T cells were defined stringently as CD45RO-CCR7+CD27+CD95- to exclude memory contaminants. Peripheral blood mononuclear cells were isolated from buffy coats by standard density gradient centrifugation. A FACSAria III was used to flow-sort naive CXCR3-negative and CXCR3-positive CD8+ T cells. An RNeasy Mini Kit was used to extract total RNA from the sorted cells. For sequencing, a NextSeq 550 was employed. The Human TCR Profiling Kit (MiLaboratory) was used to prepare UMI-labeled 5' RACE TRB cDNA libraries. cDNA synthesis used the entire amount of extracted RNA, and PCR amplification then used the entire amount of cDNA produced. Libraries were prepared in parallel using an identical number of PCR cycles. The original pipeline was this. With a minimum of two reads required per UMI, MIGEC and MiXCR pulled out about 50,000 +/- 10,000 unique UMI-labeled TRB cDNA molecules from each library. On average, each library contained approximately 40,000 +/- 10,000 functional in-frame TRB CDR3 nucleotide clonotypes without stop codons. After downsampling to 5000 UMI-labeled TRB molecules per sample, diversity metrics, including normalized Shannon-Wiener and Chao1, were computed in VDJtools. For the central five CDR3 residues, VDJtools calculated physicochemical properties weighted by clonotype size, namely interaction energy, strength, volume and Kidera factor 4. Each entry corresponds to one CDR3 protein sequence from reads that TCRdb reprocessed, and DNA is not given. TCRdb's processing, not the authors', yielded these V and J calls. The table for this sample lists about 150,000 distinct CDR3 sequences. The ten largest make up around 0.5% of the sample.

The CDR3 spans 17 residues, from the cysteine through the phenylalanine. A DNA sequence was not provided. CDR1 is given as SGHTA and CDR2 as FQGNSA, both from the germline V gene. The V gene is TRBV7-2 and the J gene is TRBJ1-3. The sequence came from a human donor in good health. Some clones in this sample may be carry-over from other donors' samples. Material for sequencing was naive CXCR3+ CD8+ T cells from blood. The cell subset or site tag for this specimen amounts to: CD45RO-CCR7+CD27+CD95- naive CD8+ T cells expressing CXCR3 (TNR3+). The CDR3 corresponds to CASSLVAGPSSGNTIYF.